Listed below are T cell receptor beta chains from one sample, sequenced in a study of CXCR3-negative and CXCR3-positive naive CD8 T cells. TCRdb re-called the 5' RACE reads and gives one entry per CDR3 protein, without DNA. The sample shows about 56,000 distinct CDR3 sequences, and approximately 22% sits with its ten largest clones. The sequencing sample was made of memory CD8+ T cells from blood. The receptors were sampled from a human donor in good health. Some clones in this sample may be carry-over from other donors' samples. The CDR3 runs from the conserved cysteine through the conserved F or W. Fields, in order: J gene, V gene, clone size, CDR3 protein. Clone size is shown for a subset of rows, as once, few, many or a class of expanded clone.

TRBJ2-7 | TRBV6-2/TRBV6-3 | NA | CASSYLGTGSYEQYF
TRBJ2-7 | TRBV6-6 | medium-sized | CASSYYGQGSYEQYF
TRBJ2-7 | TRBV29-1 | NA | CSVREPRLPYEQYF
TRBJ2-7 | TRBV7-2 | NA | CASRAMASYEQYF
TRBJ2-7 | TRBV23-1 | NA | CASRRPGQSSYEQYF
TRBJ2-1 | TRBV7-2 | NA | CASSSDRVNEQFF
TRBJ2-7 | TRBV12-3/TRBV12-4 | NA | CASSMGGPEQYF
TRBJ2-1 | TRBV2 | NA | CASSDLASGDNEQFF
TRBJ1-3 | TRBV30 | NA | CAWIDPGNTIYF
TRBJ1-1 | TRBV7-2 | NA | CASSLRSVVNLNTEAFF
TRBJ2-7 | TRBV4-3 | NA | CASSQDRKTAYEQYF
TRBJ1-5 | TRBV28 | NA | CASKHGQGAGQPQHF
TRBJ2-1 | TRBV7-7 | NA | CASANQTAGIYNEQFF
TRBJ2-5 | TRBV21-1 | NA | CASSVGGREVATQYF
TRBJ2-7 | TRBV9 | NA | CASSVGGTVTYEQYF
TRBJ2-3 | TRBV10-3 | NA | CATWAPGGAATDTQYF
TRBJ2-5 | TRBV20-1 | NA | CSARDPGQMETQYF
TRBJ2-2 | TRBV29-1 | NA | CSVERQNTGELFF
TRBJ2-2 | TRBV10-2 | NA | CASGGGPTGELFF
TRBJ2-7 | TRBV7-9 | NA | CASSLGPGGQYEQYF
TRBJ2-7 | TRBV7-3 | NA | CASSLLLVSVSSSYEQYF
TRBJ2-3 | TRBV20-1 | NA | CSARISGGDTDTQYF
TRBJ2-2 | TRBV29-1 | NA | CSVEVPASVTGELFF
TRBJ1-1 | TRBV27 | NA | CASSDLRTSDGTEAFF
TRBJ1-1 | TRBV7-9 | NA | CASSVNGQGALNTEAFF